What follows are 18 T cell receptor beta chains derived from one specimen sequenced in a study of early T cells in non-severe SARS-CoV-2 infection. TCRdb re-called the 5' RACE reads through MiXCR, storing one row per CDR3 protein. This table has just under 65,000 distinct CDR3 sequences, approximately 10% appearing once. Sequenced material: whole blood, taken at baseline. These receptors were collected from an adult who was a healthcare worker with PCR-confirmed SARS-CoV-2 infection or an uninfected control (not recorded which).

This clonotype occurred a few times. The chain is built from TRBV7-2 and TRBJ2-2, with D possibly being TRBD1 or TRBD2 (5 bases each). The CDR3 has 16 residues. The V end was cut by 2 bases, the J end by 5 bases, with 15 bases between. CDR1 and CDR2 from the germline V gene are SGHTA and FQGNSA. CDR3 region: CASSLNPGTGTGELFF. The CDR3 DNA follows: TGTGCCAGCAGCTTAAATCCCGGGACGGGGACCGGGGAGCTGTTTTTT.

A few counts support this clonotype. Here the CDR3 DNA reads TGCAGTGCTAGAGATCTCGGCAGGGTGAACACTGAAGCTTTCTTT. As protein: CSARDLGRVNTEAFF. This chain joins TRBV20-1 and TRBJ1-1; possible D gene TRBD1, 5 bases. CDR1 is DFQATT and CDR2 is SNEGSKA in the germline V gene (reference sequence). This CDR3 has 15 residues. V was pared by 0 bases and J by 0 bases, with 11 bases between.

This clonotype came up many times. The rearrangement joins TRBV7-9 to TRBJ2-3; 10 positions match TRBD2. V trimming: 5 bases; J trimming: 1 base; junction bases outside the gene matches: 9. The CDR3 is made up of 17 amino acids. The germline V gene encodes CDR1 SEHNR and CDR2 FQNEAQ (reference sequence). The CDR3 sequence: CASSPGAGTSGTDTQYF. CDR3 sequence (DNA): TGTGCCAGCAGCCCTGGGGCCGGGACTAGCGGCACAGATACGCAGTATTTT.

This clonotype was counted between two and nine times. The chain employs TRBV20-1 and TRBJ2-1; 10 positions match TRBD2. After removal of 5 bases from V and 7 bases from J, the junction contained 8 bases not matched to a gene. CDR1 and CDR2 from the germline V gene are DFQATT and SNEGSKA (reference sequence). The CDR3 is 14 amino acids. CDR3 coding DNA: TGCAGTGCTCCTACTAGCGGGGTGGGGAATGAGCAGTTCTTC. This sequence encodes CSAPTSGVGNEQFF.

This clonotype was detected a few times. The genes are TRBV5-1 and TRBJ2-1; 9 nucleotides match TRBD1. In germline, CDR1 is SGHRS, CDR2 YFSETQ. Germline trimming cut 3 bases from V and 7 bases from J; bases unmatched to any gene: 5. The CDR3 loop spans 14 amino acids. This chain's CDR3 is CASSSQTGGNEQFF. CDR3 bases: TGCGCCAGCAGCTCCCAGACAGGGGGGAATGAGCAGTTCTTC.

This clonotype was counted between two and nine times. The chain uses TRBV12-3 or TRBV12-4 and TRBJ2-4; D is unresolved. CDR3 length: 17 residues. Trimming took 5 bases from V and 1 from J, leaving 18 bases between them. CDR3 in amino acids: CASSVYGTVMAKNIQYF. The CDR3, as DNA: TGTGCCAGCAGTGTGTACGGTACGGTCATGGCCAAAAACATTCAGTACTTC.

This clonotype has ten or more counts. V and J are TRBV3-1 and TRBJ2-5, with D perhaps matching TRBD1 (5 bases). Germline V lookup: CDR1 LGHDT, CDR2 YNNKEL (reference sequence). The CDR3 is made up of 16 amino acids. Deletions cut 0 bases from V and 4 bases from J, with 15 bases between. This chain's CDR3 is CASSQEQGRVRETQYF. For the CDR3, the DNA is TGTGCCAGCAGCCAAGAGCAAGGCAGGGTAAGAGAGACCCAGTACTTC.

This clonotype was picked up a small number of times. V is TRBV6-5 and J is TRBJ2-5; TRBD1 aligns across 8 bases. Germline-derived CDR1 and CDR2 are MNHEY and SVGAGI. The ends lost 6 bases at V and 2 bases at J; junction bases unmatched: 8. The CDR3 length is 15 residues. CDR3 protein: CASRGDRLLQETQYF. Written as DNA, the CDR3 is TGTGCCAGCAGGGGGGACAGGCTCCTGCAAGAGACCCAGTACTTC.

V gene TRBV11-2 combines with J gene TRBJ2-1; weak D call: TRBD1 (6 bases). The CDR3 contains 15 residues. V gave up 5 bases and J gave up 2 bases, with 13 bases separating them. Germline V gene sequence: CDR1 SGHAT, CDR2 FQNNGV. The CDR3 here is CASSAYRVPYNEQFF. The CDR3 DNA sequence: TGTGCCAGCAGCGCCTACAGGGTACCCTACAATGAGCAGTTCTTC.

CDR3: CACTGQGNTQYF. Written as DNA, the CDR3 is TGTGCCTGTACGGGACAGGGGAATACGCAGTATTTT. The genes are TRBV30 and TRBJ2-3; 10 bases match TRBD1. Germline CDR1 is GTSNPN and CDR2 is SVGIG (reference sequence). The V and J ends lost 6 bases and 7 bases, in that order; junction bases with no gene match: 4. This CDR3 is built from 12 residues.

This clonotype was recorded a few times. The chain is built from TRBV20-1 and TRBJ2-1; D gene ambiguous. Germline V gene sequence: CDR1 DFQATT, CDR2 SNEGSKA (reference sequence). The CDR3 runs 10 residues. The germline V and J ends were trimmed by 5 bases and 5 bases, with 4 bases remaining between them. For the CDR3, the DNA is TGCAGTGCTCATCACAATGAGCAGTTCTTC. Protein sequence: CSAHHNEQFF.

V is TRBV5-6 and J is TRBJ2-6; D possibly uses TRBD1 or TRBD2 (6 bases each). V shed 1 base and J shed 12 bases, with 14 bases lying between them. CDR3 length equals 14 residues. CDR1 and CDR2 from the germline V gene are SGHDT and YYEEEE. The CDR3 sequence is CASSLRRDIPVLTF. As DNA, the CDR3 is TGTGCCAGCAGCTTGAGGCGGGACATACCCGTCCTGACTTTC.

This clonotype was found many times. CDR3 DNA sequence: TGTGCCAGCAGCCTAGCGGGAGGCGAGACCCAGTACTTC. Its protein product is CASSLAGGETQYF. The J gene is TRBJ2-5, the V gene TRBV11-2; 11 nucleotides match TRBD2. Trimming took 5 bases from V and 5 from J; bases not matched to a gene: 1. The CDR3 loop spans 13 amino acids. In germline, CDR1 is SGHAT, CDR2 FQNNGV.

The genes are TRBV6-1 and TRBJ2-2, with 7 bases that match TRBD2. The CDR3 has 14 amino acids. Germline V gene lookup returns CDR1 MNHNS and CDR2 SASEGT. Unmatched junction bases numbered 0, after V lost 1 base and J lost 4 bases. CDR3 in amino acids: CASSEGTSTGELFF. The CDR3 DNA follows: TGTGCCAGCAGTGAAGGGACTAGCACCGGGGAGCTGTTTTTT.

This clonotype appeared a few times. The rearrangement joins TRBV12-3 or TRBV12-4 to TRBJ1-2, with D tentatively TRBD1 (5 bases). CDR3 length equals 14 residues. Trimming stripped 1 base from V and 5 bases from J, with 11 bases between. CDR3 sequence: CASSLGGLLYGYTF. As DNA, the CDR3 is TGTGCCAGCAGTTTAGGGGGACTGCTATATGGCTACACCTTC.

The table lists this clonotype with a few counts. Here the CDR3 DNA reads TGCAGTGCTACCTTACAGAACACTGAAGCTTTCTTT. Protein: CSATLQNTEAFF. This chain joins TRBV20-1 and TRBJ1-1; D call uncertain. The germline V gene has CDR1 DFQATT and CDR2 SNEGSKA (reference sequence). The CDR3 is made up of 12 amino acids. V was shortened by 4 bases and J by 1 base, with 7 bases between the two germline ends.

This clonotype showed up just once. This chain connects TRBV14 to TRBJ2-1; no clear D gene. Trimming stripped 1 base from V and 6 bases from J, with 10 bases between. The CDR3 is made up of 14 amino acids. Per germline, CDR1 SGHDN and CDR2 FVKESK. CDR3 DNA sequence: TGTGCCAGCAGCCAAGCATCATGGGCCAATGAGCAGTTCTTC. Amino acids: CASSQASWANEQFF.

The rearrangement links TRBV20-1 to TRBJ2-5, with 9 bases fitting TRBD2. V lost 6 bases, J lost 0 bases, and 11 bases stayed unmatched. Germline V lookup: CDR1 DFQATT, CDR2 SNEGSKA (reference sequence). This CDR3 spans 16 amino acids. The CDR3 nucleotides read TGCAGTGCCACGAGACTAGCGGATATGTACCAAGAGACCCAGTACTTC. Its translation is CSATRLADMYQETQYF.